Given below is one T cell receptor beta chain in context. The length of the CDR3 is 11 residues. The sample is drawn from a study of brain T cells in children with intractable seizures. Only in-frame clones appear in the TCRdb table, and some are missing; sequencing was by immunoSEQ multiplex PCR. The table shows around 340,000 clones, with more than 85% occurring only once. Described time point: blood from clinic visit 5 months post-surgery; TSC patient then seizure free. Surgery cases with the highest brain T cell transcript signatures were chosen for sequencing. The TCR originated in a boy less than two years old with tuberous sclerosis and intractable seizures. This chain joins TRBV12-2 and TRBJ1-4; the table's D call of TRBD1 was not tested on the DNA. TRBV12-2 is a listed pseudogene. The source was peripheral blood, collected 4 to 6 months after surgery. The CDR3 reads CASRYREKLFF. The CDR3 bases are TGTGCAAGTCGTTACAGGGAAAAACTGTTTTTT.